This T cell receptor beta chain comes out of a study of blood T cell repertoires in COVID-19. At the level of the study: The samples span acute and convalescent COVID-19 from the United States, Italy and Spain.

The table came from immunoSEQ multiplex PCR; TCRdb's copy has only in-frame clones and leaves some out. This table has roughly 340,000 clones, 80% to 90% appearing once. Notes on this clone: This sample also contains other DNA sequences that code for the same CDR3.

The clonotype comes from a man younger than 35 who had recovered from COVID-19. The specimen was PBMCs or T cells enriched from blood (not recorded which).

In nucleotides, the CDR3 is TGTGCCAGTAGCAGGTCCTCTGGGGCCAACGTCCTGACTTTC. Translation: CASSRSSGANVLTF. V gene TRBV19 combines with J gene TRBJ2-6, with D unresolved. Trimming cost V 6 bases and J 0 bases, with 6 bases left between them. This CDR3 has 14 residues. Germline values: CDR1 LNHDA, CDR2 SQIVND (reference sequence).